Listed below are T cell receptor beta chains from one sample, sequenced in a study of CD8 T cells in ankylosing spondylitis. MiXCR, run by TCRdb on the 5' RACE reads, gives a single entry per CDR3 protein. This sample has around 450,000 distinct CDR3 sequences, with roughly 27% found just once. Sequencing was carried out using blood, either unsorted or a sorted T cell fraction (not recorded which). These receptor sequences come from a male donor with ankylosing spondylitis. The CDR3 runs from the conserved cysteine through the conserved F or W. A D gene is named only where the DNA matches it firmly. Not every row has a clone size; where given, it reads once, few, many or a size class.

TRBV29-1,few,TRBD1,TRBJ1-1,CSVPVRGHTEAFF,TGCAGCGTTCCCGTCAGGGGGCACACTGAAGCTTTCTTT
TRBV10-1,.,.,TRBJ2-7,CASSVAVSYEQYF,TGCGCCAGCAGTGTGGCAGTTTCCTACGAGCAGTACTTC
TRBV29-1,.,.,TRBJ1-1,CSVETGGFVTEAFF,TGCAGCGTTGAGACTGGGGGCTTCGTTACTGAAGCTTTCTTT
TRBV2,many,.,TRBJ2-2,CASKELDTGELFF,TGTGCCAGCAAAGAACTAGACACCGGGGAGCTGTTTTTT
TRBV5-1,.,.,TRBJ1-1,CASSLEGRVSAFF,TGCGCCAGCAGCTTGGAGGGCAGGGTGAGTGCTTTCTTT
TRBV2,.,TRBD1,TRBJ2-7,CASSERPGTGSSYEQYF,TGTGCCAGCAGTGAAAGACCTGGGACAGGGAGCTCCTACGAGCAGTACTTC
TRBV5-1,many,TRBD2,TRBJ2-2,CASSPRTSENTGELFF,TGCGCCAGCAGCCCCCGGACTAGCGAGAACACCGGGGAGCTGTTTTTT
TRBV10-3,few,TRBD1,TRBJ1-5,CATGGQYSNQPQHF,TGTGCCACTGGGGGACAGTATAGCAATCAGCCCCAGCATTTT
TRBV19,many,.,TRBJ1-2,CASSPQGFYGYTF,TGTGCCAGTAGTCCCCAGGGATTCTATGGCTACACCTTC
TRBV29-1,.,.,TRBJ1-2,CSVDSRMGYGYTF,TGCAGCGTTGATTCGCGGATGGGGTATGGCTACACCTTC
TRBV3-1,.,TRBD2,TRBJ2-1,CASSQETSGSRYNEQFF,TGTGCCAGCAGCCAAGAAACTAGCGGGAGTAGGTACAATGAGCAGTTCTTC
TRBV5-1,.,TRBD1,TRBJ1-1,CASSLDRGLGEAFF,TGCGCCAGCAGCTTGGACAGGGGGCTAGGTGAAGCTTTCTTT
TRBV20-1,.,.,TRBJ2-3,CSAGDSTVQDTQYF,TGCAGTGCCGGAGACAGTACTGTGCAAGATACGCAGTATTTT
TRBV25-1,.,.,TRBJ1-5,CASSESGIGNQPQHF,TGTGCCAGCAGTGAATCAGGGATCGGCAATCAGCCCCAGCATTTT
TRBV5-1,.,TRBD2,TRBJ2-7,CASSLGLAGDGAYF,TGCGCCAGCAGCTTGGGCCTAGCGGGAGACGGTGCGTACTTC
TRBV29-1,few,.,TRBJ1-2,CSVVSASFYGYTF,TGCAGCGTTGTCAGCGCCTCATTCTATGGCTACACCTTC
TRBV5-1,.,.,TRBJ1-1,CASSRGHLNTEAFF,TGCGCCAGCAGCAGGGGACACCTGAACACTGAAGCTTTCTTT
TRBV11-2,few,.,TRBJ2-5,CASSLDQPGEETQYF,TGTGCCAGCAGCTTAGATCAGCCAGGCGAAGAGACCCAGTACTTC
TRBV7-9,few,TRBD2,TRBJ2-2,CASSLTGTRYTGELFF,TGTGCCAGCAGCTTAACCGGGACTAGGTACACCGGGGAGCTGTTTTTT
TRBV21-1,.,.,TRBJ1-5,CASRQSVGGGNQPQHF,.
TRBV20-1,.,TRBD1,TRBJ2-3,CSATTGGADTQYF,TGCAGTGCCACTACAGGGGGCGCAGATACGCAGTATTTT
TRBV20-1,few,TRBD2,TRBJ2-3,CSASRAGVEDTQYF,TGCAGTGCCAGCAGAGCGGGAGTTGAAGATACGCAGTATTTT
TRBV25-1,few,TRBD1,TRBJ1-6,CASSPGQKNSPLHF,TGTGCCAGCAGTCCGGGACAGAAGAATTCACCCCTCCACTTT
TRBV11-2,.,.,TRBJ1-5,CASSQTGGRGPQHF,TGTGCCAGCAGCCAGACAGGCGGCCGGGGACCCCAGCATTTT
TRBV7-9,few,TRBD1,TRBJ2-3,CASSSGTVILDTQYF,TGTGCCAGCAGCTCCGGGACAGTCATCCTGGATACGCAGTATTTT
TRBV24-1,few,.,TRBJ2-1,CATSDRGTVGRAHEQFF,TGTGCCACCAGTGACCGCGGGACAGTTGGGAGGGCCCATGAGCAGTTCTTC
TRBV12-3/TRBV12-4,.,.,TRBJ1-3,CASRQSNTIYF,TGTGCCAGCAGACAATCCAACACCATATATTTT
TRBV12-3/TRBV12-4,few,.,TRBJ1-2,CASSLSGIRGYTF,TGTGCCAGCAGTTTGTCAGGGATTCGGGGCTACACCTTC
TRBV30,few,.,TRBJ2-7,CAWSPRQTYEQYF,TGTGCCTGGAGTCCGCGACAGACCTACGAGCAGTACTTC
TRBV20-1,.,.,TRBJ2-1,CSARKLASSYNEQFF,TGCAGTGCTAGAAAGCTAGCGAGTTCCTACAATGAGCAGTTCTTC
TRBV4-2,few,.,TRBJ2-7,CASSQVGAIYEQYF,TGTGCCAGCAGCCAAGTGGGGGCGATCTACGAGCAGTACTTC
TRBV20-1,.,.,TRBJ2-3,CSALMPRGTDTQYF,TGCAGTGCTCTCATGCCGCGCGGGACAGATACGCAGTATTTT
TRBV4-2,few,TRBD1,TRBJ1-1,CASSRGTGSMNTEAFF,TGTGCCAGCAGCCGGGGGACAGGGTCTATGAACACTGAAGCTTTCTTT
TRBV2,few,.,TRBJ1-6,CASSWGVNSPLHF,TGTGCCAGCAGTTGGGGGGTTAATTCACCCCTCCACTTT
TRBV20-1,.,.,TRBJ2-3,CSARDRFLLNTQYF,TGCAGTGCTAGAGATAGGTTTTTGCTGAATACGCAGTATTTT
TRBV5-1,few,.,TRBJ1-5,CASSPSSSSNQPQHF,TGCGCCAGCAGTCCTTCCAGTTCCAGCAATCAGCCCCAGCATTTT